These 6 T cell receptor beta chains share one sample of origin, sequenced in a study of cytomegalovirus exposure and HLA in healthy donors. 60 Vbeta and 13 Jbeta primers were used in PCR. Clones were sequenced by immunoSEQ multiplex PCR, and TCRdb holds only the in-frame ones, with some missing. Of roughly 90,000 clones listed, approximately 84% are singletons. The source material was PBMCs. All receptors derive from a man aged 18 to 29 in good health and CMV-seronegative.

The chain uses TRBV29-1 and TRBJ1-4; perhaps TRBD1 as D (5 bases). Germline V gene sequence: CDR1 SQVTM, CDR2 ANQGSEA. CDR3 length equals 15 residues. The V and J ends lost 4 bases and 8 bases respectively, with 20 bases between them. The CDR3 loop is CSVVKSAGGREKLFF. CDR3 DNA sequence: TGCAGCGTTGTGAAGTCCGCGGGGGGACGCGAAAAACTGTTTTTT.

This chain joins TRBV27 and TRBJ2-3, with D tentatively TRBD1 (5 bases). Germline V gene sequence: CDR1 MNHEY, CDR2 SMNVEV (reference sequence). This CDR3 comprises 15 residues. Trimming took 3 bases from V and 2 from J, leaving 12 bases between them. The DNA for the CDR3 is TGTGCCAGCAGTTTCGGCAGCAGGGACACAGATACGCAGTATTTT. It yields the protein CASSFGSRDTDTQYF.

The chain combines TRBV19 with TRBJ2-7; 8 nucleotides match TRBD1. The V gene's germline CDR1 is LNHDA and CDR2 SQIVND (reference sequence). This CDR3 contains 15 residues. V dropped 4 bases and J dropped 4; count of bases not matched to a gene: 9. This chain's CDR3 is CASSSPGQGLYEQYF. CDR3 in DNA: TGTGCCAGTAGTAGCCCCGGACAGGGTCTATACGAGCAGTACTTC.

The chain employs TRBV10-3 and TRBJ1-5; 8 nucleotides match TRBD1. The junction had 5 bases not matched to a gene; V was cut back by 6 bases and J by 4 bases. Germline values: CDR1 ENHRY, CDR2 SYGVKD. CDR3 size: 14 residues. The CDR3 DNA reads as TGTGCCATCAGCCCGACAGGGGTGAATCAGCCCCAGCATTTT. Its protein is CAISPTGVNQPQHF.

The J gene is TRBJ2-3, the V gene TRBV6-1, with 7 nucleotides matching TRBD1. This CDR3 region has 15 residues. Germline CDR1 MNHNS, CDR2 SASEGT. The V segment lost 6 bases and the J segment 0 bases; nucleotides outside the gene matches: 6. Written as DNA, the CDR3 is TGTGCCAGCAGAACCGGACAGGTTAGCACAGATACGCAGTATTTT. It codes for CASRTGQVSTDTQYF.

The chain joins TRBV5-6 to TRBJ2-7; tentatively, D is TRBD1 (6 bases). The germline V gene encodes CDR1 SGHDT and CDR2 YYEEEE. V dropped 2 bases and J dropped 2 bases, with 11 bases sitting between them. The CDR3 contains 14 residues. CDR3 amino acids: CASSFGTNAYEQYF. Written as DNA, the CDR3 is TGTGCCAGCAGCTTCGGGACAAATGCCTACGAGCAGTACTTC.